These 15 T cell receptor beta chains originate from one sample sequenced in a study of identical twins. Each CDR3 protein is one row after TCRdb ran MiXCR on the 5' RACE reads. The table has hundreds of thousands of distinct CDR3 sequences, about 18% seen once. Separately, the same data were catalogued under a study of T cells expressing NK-cell markers.

Sequencing input: PBMCs. The receptors originated from a young woman in good health.

CDR3 sequence: CASSNLQVAYEQYF. DNA for the CDR3: TGTGCCAGCAGCAATCTCCAGGTAGCCTACGAGCAGTACTTC. The chain couples TRBV12-3 or TRBV12-4 to TRBJ2-7; the D is unclear. The CDR3 contains 14 residues. Trimming removed 6 bases at V and 2 bases at J, with 14 bases between.

With respect to this clonotype: One junction end does not reproduce the germline sequence, and a read error may be involved. V usage is TRBV20-1 and J usage is TRBJ2-3; 10 bases line up with TRBD2. The germline V gene has CDR1 DFQATT and CDR2 SNEGSKA (reference sequence). The CDR3 contains 15 residues. The CDR3 DNA reads as TGCAGTGCTTGGGGGGCGCTAGCGGGAGAATATACCCAGTATTTT. Translated: CSAWGALAGEYTQYF.

The sample holds many counts of this clonotype. The rearrangement uses TRBV6-5 and TRBJ2-7; 7 bases map to TRBD1. V was pared by 2 bases and J by 6 bases, with 7 bases of the junction left unmatched. Germline CDR1 is MNHEY and CDR2 is SVGAGI. The CDR3 consists of 14 residues. CDR3 sequence (DNA): TGTGCCAGCAGTTACGCTCAGACAGGGCGCGAGCAGTACTTC. It translates to CASSYAQTGREQYF.

A few counts support this clonotype. The rearrangement links TRBV7-9 to TRBJ2-7; TRBD1 aligns across 9 bases. The germline gives CDR1 SEHNR, CDR2 FQNEAQ (reference sequence). V shed 4 bases, J shed 3 bases, and the junction held 10 bases outside the gene matches. The CDR3 length is 16 residues. CDR3 DNA: TGTGCCAGCAGCTCCTCCGGGACAGGGAACATCTACGAGCAGTACTTC. The encoded protein is CASSSSGTGNIYEQYF. The variable domain in full, completed from reference TRBV7-9 and TRBJ2-7, reads DTGVSQNPRHKITKRGQNVTFRCDPISEHNRLYWYRQTLGQGPEFLTYFQNEAQLEKSRLLSDRFSAERPKGSFSTLEIQRTEQGDSAMYLCASSSSGTGNIYEQYFGPGTRLTVT.

This clonotype came up many times. This chain links TRBV5-1 with TRBJ2-1; 7 bases agree with TRBD2. J lost 0 bases, V lost 3 bases, and 6 bases had no gene match. The CDR3 extends over 16 amino acids. Looked up from germline, CDR1 is SGHRS and CDR2 is YFSETQ. CDR3 region: CASSSSGGGSYNEQFF. The DNA for the CDR3 is TGCGCCAGCAGCTCTTCCGGCGGGGGCTCCTACAATGAGCAGTTCTTC.

The chain has TRBV29-1 and TRBJ2-7; TRBD2 matches 7 bases. The CDR3 covers 12 residues. Germline loops: CDR1 SQVTM, CDR2 ANQGSEA. With V trimmed by 5 bases and J by 2 bases, 3 bases remained unmatched. CDR3 sequence: CSVLGTTYEQYF. The CDR3 DNA sequence: TGCAGCGTTCTCGGGACTACCTACGAGCAGTACTTC.

This clonotype has a handful of counts. The V call is TRBV5-1, the J call TRBJ1-5; D is ambiguous. CDR1 is SGHRS and CDR2 is YFSETQ in the germline V gene. CDR3 length equals 15 residues. The V gene lost 5 bases and the J gene lost 5 bases, with 17 bases spanning the gap. The CDR3 loop is CASRPGSLEDQPQHF. The CDR3 DNA sequence: TGCGCCAGCAGACCCGGGAGTCTAGAGGATCAGCCCCAGCATTTT.

The chain uses TRBV12-3 or TRBV12-4 and TRBJ2-7; D remains ambiguous. This CDR3 has 12 amino acids. Trimming removed 6 bases at V and 3 bases at J, with 9 bases between. CDR3 amino acids: CASSLSNYEQYF. CDR3 bases: TGTGCCAGCAGCCTCTCCAACTACGAGCAGTACTTC.

This clonotype turned up a few times. The gene calls are TRBV6-5 and TRBJ2-3; TRBD1 agrees at 8 bases. This CDR3 contains 15 residues. V shed 5 bases and J 4 bases; nucleotides not matched to a gene: 8. The germline CDR1 and CDR2 sequences are MNHEY and SVGAGI. CDR3 sequence (DNA): TGTGCCAGCAGTAACCAGGGGGCTGAGGCAGATACGCAGTATTTT. Translating it yields CASSNQGAEADTQYF.

The V and J genes are TRBV20-1 and TRBJ2-3; D is unresolved. From germline, CDR1 is DFQATT and CDR2 SNEGSKA (reference sequence). V was cut by 0 bases and J by 5 bases, with 6 bases left in between. This CDR3 is 12 amino acids long. CDR3 nucleotide sequence: TGCAGTGCTAGAGACACCTTAGATACGCAGTATTTT. Its protein product is CSARDTLDTQYF.

The chain employs TRBV10-3 and TRBJ1-5, with D possibly being TRBD1 (5 bases). V was pared by 7 bases and J by 7 bases, with 11 bases between. This CDR3 is built from 12 residues. Germline loops: CDR1 ENHRY, CDR2 SYGVKD. As DNA, the CDR3 is TGTGCCATCAAGGGTAGGGACCAGCCCCAGCATTTT. Amino acid sequence: CAIKGRDQPQHF.

The chain links TRBV21-1 to TRBJ1-2; TRBD1, the D gene given by the table, was not confirmed from the DNA. TRBV21-1 represents a pseudogene. The CDR3 extends over 15 amino acids. DNA of the CDR3: TGTGCCAGCAGCCCACGGGACAGGGAGGAGTATGGCTACACCTTC. Protein: CASSPRDREEYGYTF.

This clonotype was detected only a few times. The rearrangement joins TRBV5-1 to TRBJ2-3, with D possibly called TRBD1 or TRBD2 (5 bases each). The V end lost 1 base, the J end lost 6 bases, and 9 bases lay between the germline ends. CDR1 and CDR2 (germline): SGHRS, YFSETQ. The length of the CDR3 is 13 residues. In DNA, the CDR3 is TGCGCCAGCAGCTTGATGGGGGATGATACGCAGTATTTT. Protein product: CASSLMGDDTQYF.

In its sample, this clonotype was seen many times. The chain joins TRBV6-5 to TRBJ2-1; D ambiguous. This CDR3 region has 14 residues. Trimming stripped 0 bases from V and 5 bases from J, with 8 bases between. Germline values: CDR1 MNHEY, CDR2 SVGAGI. CDR3: CASSYSDGNNEQFF. The CDR3 nucleotides are TGTGCCAGCAGTTACTCGGACGGTAACAATGAGCAGTTCTTC.

This chain links TRBV12-5 with TRBJ1-3, with TRBD1 matching over 8 bases. This CDR3 has 16 amino acids. Germline V CDR1 and CDR2: LGHNT, FRNRAP. Trimming cost V 6 bases and J 0 bases; bases outside gene matches: 7. CDR3 coding DNA: TGTGCTAGTGGCCACGGACAGGGATTCTCTGGAAACACCATATATTTT. It translates to CASGHGQGFSGNTIYF.